One sample yielded the 17 T cell receptor beta chains listed below, sequenced in a study of identifying expanded T cells in peripheral blood. Repertoires were generated with immunoSEQ multiplex PCR, while TCRdb's copy carries only in-frame clones and drops some. This sample has 90,000 to 100,000 clones, with approximately 91% found just once. Sequenced sample: blood. All receptors come from a person aged 18 to 75 in good health.

The V call is TRBV7-9, the J call TRBJ1-3, with D possibly TRBD1 on 5 matching bases. Trimming took off 3 bases at V and 2 bases at J, with 11 bases between the two ends. Germline assignment: CDR1 SEHNR and CDR2 FQNEAQ (reference sequence). The CDR3 has 15 amino acids. CDR3 sequence: CASSFSPGAGNTIYF. DNA of the CDR3: TGTGCCAGCAGCTTTTCCCCGGGGGCTGGAAACACCATATATTTT.

The CDR3 DNA reads as TGTGCCATCAGTGAGACTAGCGGCCTCCGGAGTGAGCAGTTCTTC. Residues: CAISETSGLRSEQFF. The chain links TRBV10-3 to TRBJ2-1; 8 bases align to TRBD2. The CDR3 covers 15 residues. Losses at the gene ends were 2 bases for V and 9 bases for J; bases not matched to a gene: 9. Germline V CDR1 and CDR2: ENHRY, SYGVKD.

The chain couples TRBV2 to TRBJ2-7; TRBD1 or TRBD2 may be the D gene (5 bases each). Germline loops: CDR1 SNHLY, CDR2 FYNNEI. This CDR3 is built from 13 residues. The V gene lost 7 bases and the J gene lost 4 bases, with 14 bases spanning the gap. The CDR3 nucleotides read TGTGCCAGCAAAAGGGACCGCGAATACGAGCAGTACTTC. Its protein is CASKRDREYEQYF.

This clone was picked up one time. The V and J genes are TRBV7-2 and TRBJ2-3, with 14 bases identical to TRBD2. J was trimmed by 2 bases and V by 4 bases; bases with no gene match: 8. The CDR3 sequence is 18 residues long. Per the germline V gene, CDR1 is SGHTA and CDR2 is FQGNSA. The CDR3 coding sequence is TGTGCCAGCAGCTCACCCCGACTAGCGGGGGGGCCCACAGATACGCAGTATTTT. As protein: CASSSPRLAGGPTDTQYF.

The chain employs TRBV4-1 and TRBJ2-6, with a weak D call TRBD1 (8 bases). The V end lost 4 bases, the J end lost 1 base, and 14 bases lay between the germline ends. The CDR3 has 17 amino acids. Germline CDR1 and CDR2: MGHRA and YSYEKL. The CDR3 coding sequence is TGCGCCAGCAGCCCTGGACAGGGAGGGTCTGGGGCCAACGTCCTGACTTTC. Translated, it gives CASSPGQGGSGANVLTF.

The V gene is TRBV11-1, the J gene TRBJ1-1, with TRBD1 matching over 7 bases. The CDR3 is 14 residues long. CDR1 is SGHAT and CDR2 is FQDESV in the germline V gene (reference sequence). After removal of 4 bases from V and 2 bases from J, the junction contained 4 bases not matched to a gene. This CDR3 reads CASSYGTVNTEAFF. CDR3 sequence (DNA): TGTGCCAGCAGCTACGGGACAGTCAACACTGAAGCTTTCTTT.

This clone was observed a handful of times. The genes are TRBV6-4 and TRBJ2-3; TRBD1 is a possible D gene (6 bases). V lost 2 bases to trimming and J lost 0 bases, with 6 bases between them. Germline CDR1 MRHNA, CDR2 SNTAGT. There are 14 residues in the CDR3. The chain's CDR3 is CASSDRGSTDTQYF. CDR3 DNA: TGTGCCAGCAGTGACAGGGGGAGCACAGATACGCAGTATTTT.

The chain couples TRBV2 to TRBJ1-2; D is possibly TRBD1 (6 bases). V gave up 1 base and J gave up 5 bases, with 14 bases separating them. Germline V gene data show CDR1 as SNHLY and CDR2 as FYNNEI. The CDR3 contains 15 residues. The CDR3 region has the DNA TGTGCCAGCAGTGAAGGCCCAGGGGCCGTATATGGCTACACCTTC. Translation gives CASSEGPGAVYGYTF.

This clone was counted a single time. The rearrangement joins TRBV7-6 to TRBJ2-3; 9 bases are shared with TRBD1. CDR3 length: 12 residues. With V trimmed by 4 bases and J by 11 bases, 4 bases remained unmatched. Germline V CDR1 and CDR2: SGHVS, FNYEAQ. This CDR3 reads CASSYRGLEQYF. The CDR3, as DNA: TGTGCCAGCAGCTACAGGGGGCTCGAGCAGTATTTT.

The chain couples TRBV4-1 to TRBJ2-7, with TRBD1 identical over 8 bases. V lost 1 base and J lost 6; bases outside the gene matches: 2. Germline V gene sequence: CDR1 MGHRA, CDR2 YSYEKL. This CDR3 region has 13 residues. CDR3 DNA: TGCGCCAGCAGCCAAGGGACAGGGCGCGAGCAGTACTTC. Translated, it gives CASSQGTGREQYF.

This chain uses TRBV6-1 with TRBJ2-5; 8 bases line up with TRBD1. From germline, CDR1 is MNHNS and CDR2 SASEGT. Losses at the gene ends were 4 bases for V and 4 bases for J; bases not matched to a gene: 17. The length of the CDR3 is 18 residues. CDR3: CASSASTGVFPKGETQYF. DNA for the CDR3: TGTGCCAGCAGTGCTTCGACAGGGGTGTTCCCAAAGGGAGAGACCCAGTACTTC.

The rearrangement uses TRBV19 and TRBJ2-7; D could derive from TRBD1 or TRBD2 (5 bases each). V lost 11 bases, J lost 7 bases, and 33 bases lay in between. The CDR3 is 17 amino acids. Germline values: CDR1 LNHDA, CDR2 SQIVND (reference sequence). DNA of the CDR3: TGTGCCGGTACAGTCCGGCAGGGATCGAGAGGGCGTACGGAGCAGTACTTC. As protein: CAGTVRQGSRGRTEQYF.

The rearrangement uses TRBV7-2 and TRBJ1-4; TRBD1 agrees at 10 bases. Germline loops: CDR1 SGHTA, CDR2 FQGNSA. The ends lost 4 bases at V and 8 bases at J; junction bases unmatched: 4. The CDR3 contains 14 residues. The CDR3 here is CASSSDRGNEKLFF. Here the CDR3 DNA reads TGTGCCAGCAGCTCGGACAGGGGGAACGAAAAACTGTTTTTT.

J is TRBJ2-1 and V is TRBV27; D call uncertain. This CDR3 contains 15 residues. With 3 bases removed from V and 0 bases from J, the gap between germline ends came to 9 bases. CDR1 is MNHEY and CDR2 is SMNVEV in the germline V gene (reference sequence). The DNA of the CDR3 is TGTGCCAGCAGTTTTGAGACGCCCTCCTACAATGAGCAGTTCTTC. Its translation: CASSFETPSYNEQFF.

Here the CDR3 reads CATSRVKGDYNEQFF. The CDR3 DNA reads as TGTGCCACCAGCAGAGTCAAGGGCGACTACAATGAGCAGTTCTTC. The chain has TRBV15 and TRBJ2-1; D is undetermined. Germline CDR1 is LNHNV and CDR2 is YYDKDF (reference sequence). The CDR3 is made up of 15 amino acids. The V and J ends lost 1 base and 3 bases respectively, with 10 bases between them.

In its sample, this clone was seen a few times. The chain employs TRBV6-4 and TRBJ2-1; D is perhaps TRBD2 (6 bases). The CDR3 sequence is 13 residues long. The germline V and J ends were trimmed by 2 bases and 10 bases, with 12 bases remaining between them. CDR1 and CDR2 (germline): MRHNA, SNTAGT. The CDR3 is CASSDRLAGEQFF. Written as DNA, the CDR3 is TGTGCCAGCAGTGACAGGTTGGCGGGGGAGCAGTTCTTC.

This chain joins TRBV4-2 and TRBJ1-5; 9 bases are a match to TRBD1. The CDR3 has 15 residues. The germline V gene has CDR1 LGHNA and CDR2 YNFKEQ. The V segment lost 4 bases and the J segment 8 bases; nucleotides outside the gene matches: 9. The CDR3 here is CASSLRQGGSEPQHF. CDR3 sequence (DNA): TGTGCCAGCAGCCTCAGACAGGGGGGCAGTGAGCCCCAGCATTTT.